This TCR beta chain appears in the sequencing data of a study of tumor-infiltrating lymphocytes in primary liver carcinoma. This CDR3 is 15 amino acids long. After removal of 5 bases from V and 2 bases from J, the junction contained 6 bases not matched to a gene. Germline lookup yields CDR1 SQVTM and CDR2 ANQGSEA. The input was 450 to 500 ng total RNA; TCR beta cDNA was made from it with a constant-region primer. ARM-PCR was slightly modified, and three nested multiplex PCR rounds with it gave rise to the TCR beta libraries. The study ran its first two PCR rounds for 9 to 10 cycles each, using TRBV1-TRBV30 forward primers and a C-beta reverse primer. Via MiXCR, TCRdb re-called the multiplex PCR reads, giving one row per CDR3 protein. The sample lists tens of thousands of distinct CDR3 sequences; just over 70% were seen once. Points on this clonotype: The CDR3 does not close with the conserved phenylalanine or tryptophan, likely indicating a read error.

Scientists recovered RNA and DNA together from approximately 20-30 mg of unsorted bulk tissue. Tumor samples all exceeded 75% viable tumor cells. The clonotype comes from a man aged 35 to 55 with primary liver carcinoma and hepatitis B virus infection. The J gene is TRBJ2-3, the V gene TRBV29-1, with 11 bases that match TRBD2. Material: liver tumor tissue from sampling region 5. Subset defined: tumor region T5, tumor centre. This chain's CDR3 is CSVSGTSGFTDTQYS. The CDR3 DNA sequence: TGCAGCGTTTCCGGGACTAGCGGATTCACAGATACGCAGTATTCT.